This T cell receptor (beta chain) was identified in a study of T cells after yellow fever vaccination. This clonotype was counted at least ten times. The antigen is unknown. TCRdb processed the 5' RACE reads anew with MiXCR; each CDR3 protein has one entry. This sample has hundreds of thousands of distinct CDR3 sequences, with more than 9% found just once. Study-level results: The secondary T-cell response peaked on day 5, not day 15, but was weaker.

The CDR3 extends over 16 amino acids. V gave up 4 bases and J gave up 1 base, with 13 bases separating them. The sequencing here drew on PBMCs, taken on the day of the yellow fever booster vaccination. The TCR originated in a man aged 25 to 40 who received the YFV17D yellow fever vaccine. This chain joins TRBV12-3 or TRBV12-4 and TRBJ2-2, with D tentatively TRBD2 (6 bases). CDR3 sequence (DNA): TGTGCCAGCAGTTGGTCGCAGCGGGTGAACACCGGGGAGCTGTTTTTT. Translating gives CASSWSQRVNTGELFF.